This TCR beta chain comes out of a study of T cell repertoires in cytomegalovirus infection. Study conclusions and caveats: CMV-specific TCR beta clonotypes restricted by HLA-C dominated the ex vivo response.

MiXCR, run by TCRdb on the reads, gives a single entry per CDR3 protein. The sample consists of 640,000 or so distinct CDR3 sequences, 30% to 40% of them appearing once. CDR1 and CDR2 from the germline V gene are SGDLS and YYNGEE. The CDR3 is 15 amino acids. V was trimmed by 0 bases and J by 1 base, leaving 10 bases between them. As concerns this clonotype: Its specificity is unknown.

This specimen was cultured PBMCs, taken from culture after CMV antigen stimulation. The chain links TRBV9 to TRBJ2-5; D gene ambiguous. This TCR was recovered from a human donor in good health (CMV status not recorded). Some clones in this sample may be carry-over from other donors' samples. CDR3 DNA sequence: TGTGCCAGCAGCGTAGGCCCTTCCCTCCAAGAGACCCAGTACTTC. Translating gives CASSVGPSLQETQYF.